This T cell receptor (beta chain) was sequenced during a study of shared clonotypes between healthy human individuals. Study outcomes and limitations: Sampling covered blood only; tissue repertoires likely differ.

There were no recent acute infections or vaccinations among the donors, who were healthy HIV-negative adults. Genomic DNA from each subset was divided evenly over several immunoSEQ plates. When replicate PCRs were run on sorted subsets, they used around 200 ng DNA, 30,000 to 35,000 T cell genomes. The table came from immunoSEQ multiplex PCR; TCRdb's copy has only in-frame clones and leaves some out. The sample holds a few million clones, 95% seen once. From germline, CDR1 is SGHTA and CDR2 FQGNSA. The V end lost 5 bases, the J end lost 4 bases, and 15 bases lay between the germline ends. This CDR3 is 15 amino acids long. Note on this clone: What it binds is unknown.

This chain connects TRBV7-2 to TRBJ1-3, with D possibly matching TRBD1 (5 bases). The source of this sequence is a man younger than 35 in good health. Sequencing was carried out using naive CD4+ T cells sorted from blood. Sample subset: CD45RA+ positively selected. The CDR3 here is CASSHPQGGGNTIYF. The CDR3, as DNA: TGTGCCAGCAGCCACCCCCAGGGTGGGGGAAACACCATATATTTT.